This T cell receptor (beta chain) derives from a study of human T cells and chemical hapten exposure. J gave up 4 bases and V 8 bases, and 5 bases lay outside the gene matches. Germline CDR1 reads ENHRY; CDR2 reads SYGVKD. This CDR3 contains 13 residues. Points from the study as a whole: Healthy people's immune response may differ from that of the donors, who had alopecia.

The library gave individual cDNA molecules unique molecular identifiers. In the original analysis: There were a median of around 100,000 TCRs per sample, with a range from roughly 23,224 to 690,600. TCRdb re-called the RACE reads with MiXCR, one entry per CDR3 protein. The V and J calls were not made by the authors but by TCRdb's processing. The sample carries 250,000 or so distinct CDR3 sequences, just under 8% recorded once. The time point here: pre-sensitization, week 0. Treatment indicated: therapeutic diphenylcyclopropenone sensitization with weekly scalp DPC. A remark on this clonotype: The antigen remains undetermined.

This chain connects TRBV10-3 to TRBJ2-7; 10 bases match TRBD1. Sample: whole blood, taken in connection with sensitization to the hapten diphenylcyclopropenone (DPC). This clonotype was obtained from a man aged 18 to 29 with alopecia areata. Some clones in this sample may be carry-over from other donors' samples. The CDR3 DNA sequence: TGTGCCATCTGCAGGGGACAGGGGTACGAGCAGTACTTC. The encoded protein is CAICRGQGYEQYF.